These 20 T cell receptor beta chains came from one sample sequenced in a study of shared clonotypes between healthy human individuals. Sequencing used immunoSEQ multiplex PCR; TCRdb keeps in-frame clones, though not all of them. The sample holds about 580,000 clones; roughly 98% are singletons and the top ten take 0.3%. Naive CD8 cells lacked CD45RO, underwent positive selection for CCR7 and left out terminally differentiated effector memory CD45RA+ cells. Material: naive CD8+ T cells sorted from blood. Receptors originate from a man aged 30-40 years in good health.

V usage is TRBV27 and J usage is TRBJ2-1, with a tentative D call TRBD2 (5 bases). CDR3 length equals 16 residues. The ends were cut back, 6 bases at V and 0 bases at J, with 15 bases in the middle. Germline lookup yields CDR1 MNHEY and CDR2 SMNVEV (reference sequence). In DNA, the CDR3 is TGTGCCAGCAGCCCTAAATTAACTAGCTCCTACAATGAGCAGTTCTTC. It is translated as CASSPKLTSSYNEQFF.

This sequence joins TRBV7-9 and TRBJ2-5, with 9 bases aligning to TRBD2. This CDR3 comprises 15 residues. V lost 6 bases, J lost 7 bases, and 12 bases stayed unmatched. The germline V gene has CDR1 SEHNR and CDR2 FQNEAQ (reference sequence). The CDR3 DNA is TGTGCCAGCAGGGGCGGCGGGAGGGCCGATGGGACCCAGTACTTC. It is translated as CASRGGGRADGTQYF.

The rearrangement uses TRBV27 and TRBJ2-1; perhaps D is TRBD1 or TRBD2 (5 bases each). There are 17 residues in the CDR3. Trimming removed 5 bases from V and 3 bases from J, with 20 bases in between. In germline, CDR1 is MNHEY, CDR2 SMNVEV (reference sequence). CDR3 residues: CASSPGPATRVYNEQFF. In DNA form, the CDR3 reads TGTGCCAGCAGTCCGGGACCCGCTACGAGGGTCTACAATGAGCAGTTCTTC.

The rearrangement links TRBV12-5 to TRBJ2-2; the D gene is possibly TRBD2 (6 bases). V was trimmed by 3 bases and J by 6 bases, leaving 8 bases between them. The CDR3 covers 13 residues. CDR1 is LGHNT and CDR2 is FRNRAP in the germline V gene. For the CDR3, the DNA is TGTGCTAGTGGTTTCGGGGAGGCCGGGGAGCTGTTTTTT. Translation: CASGFGEAGELFF.

The chain couples TRBV11-2 to TRBJ2-2, with D hard to call. This CDR3 has 14 amino acids. The germline V gene encodes CDR1 SGHAT and CDR2 FQNNGV. Trimming cost V 2 bases and J 8 bases, with 12 bases left between them. This CDR3 is CASSLYSLEGELFF. CDR3 in DNA: TGTGCCAGCAGCTTATACTCCCTCGAAGGGGAGCTGTTTTTT.

This clone was observed a single time. The V and J genes are TRBV4-1 and TRBJ2-6; 10 bases are shared with TRBD1. The CDR3 length is 17 residues. V gave up 6 bases and J gave up 0 bases; unmatched junction bases: 5. Germline V gene lookup returns CDR1 MGHRA and CDR2 YSYEKL. CDR3 loop: CASSDGTGDSGANVLTF. As DNA, the CDR3 is TGCGCCAGCAGTGATGGGACAGGGGACTCTGGGGCCAACGTCCTGACTTTC.

This clone was seen only once. V is TRBV9 and J is TRBJ2-3, with 8 bases matching TRBD2. V gave up 3 bases and J gave up 0 bases; unmatched junction bases: 3. The CDR3 is 15 residues long. In germline, CDR1 is SGDLS, CDR2 YYNGEE. CDR3 region: CASSALAGSTDTQYF. CDR3 bases: TGTGCCAGCAGCGCATTAGCGGGGAGCACAGATACGCAGTATTTT.

CDR3 loop: CASSSGTATEAFF. In DNA form, the CDR3 reads TGTGCCAGCAGTTCGGGGACAGCCACTGAAGCTTTCTTT. The J gene is TRBJ1-1, the V gene TRBV25-1; 7 bases fit TRBD1. The V segment lost 5 bases and the J segment 4 bases; nucleotides outside the gene matches: 4. CDR1 and CDR2 from the germline V gene are MGHDK and SYGVNS. There are 13 residues in the CDR3.

The chain couples TRBV5-1 to TRBJ2-3, with 7 bases fitting TRBD2. Trimming removed 0 bases from V and 1 base from J; junction bases left unmatched: 5. This CDR3 has 16 amino acids. Germline V gene sequence: CDR1 SGHRS, CDR2 YFSETQ. As DNA, the CDR3 is TGCGCCAGCAGCTTGGGGTCTAGCGGACGCACAGATACGCAGTATTTT. Amino acid sequence: CASSLGSSGRTDTQYF.

The chain couples TRBV5-1 to TRBJ2-2; TRBD2 agrees at 8 bases. The CDR3 is made up of 16 amino acids. Germline V gene data show CDR1 as SGHRS and CDR2 as YFSETQ. V gave up 4 bases and J gave up 6 bases; unmatched junction bases: 11. Here the CDR3 reads CASSRPGLEGPGELFF. CDR3 in DNA: TGCGCCAGCAGCCGACCGGGACTAGAAGGTCCCGGGGAGCTGTTTTTT.

A note on this clone: The same CDR3 arises from other DNA sequences in this sample as well. This sequence joins TRBV9 and TRBJ2-3; D is unclear. V was trimmed by 7 bases and J by 1 base, leaving 4 bases between them. This CDR3 region has 11 residues. Germline values: CDR1 SGDLS, CDR2 YYNGEE. The DNA for the CDR3 is TGTGCCAGCGGACGCACAGATACGCAGTATTTT. Protein: CASGRTDTQYF.

The genes are TRBV27 and TRBJ2-7; 7 bases are a match to TRBD1. The CDR3 sequence is 14 residues long. V lost 2 bases to trimming and J lost 3 bases; unmatched junction nucleotides: 4. Germline V gene sequence: CDR1 MNHEY, CDR2 SMNVEV (reference sequence). In DNA form, the CDR3 reads TGTGCCAGCAGTTTACAGGACAGGATCTACGAGCAGTACTTC. Residues: CASSLQDRIYEQYF.

The V call is TRBV29-1, the J call TRBJ2-7; 10 bases fit TRBD2. V gave up 7 bases and J gave up 3 bases; unmatched junction bases: 12. The CDR3 is made up of 15 amino acids. Germline V gene lookup returns CDR1 SQVTM and CDR2 ANQGSEA. The CDR3 DNA follows: TGCAGCGCTAAGCAAGCGGGAGGGCGGTACTACGAGCAGTACTTC. Protein: CSAKQAGGRYYEQYF.

This clone was counted once. Other DNA sequences in this specimen translate into the identical CDR3. V and J are TRBV29-1 and TRBJ2-7; TRBD1 matches 7 bases. Losses at the gene ends were 3 bases for V and 2 bases for J; bases not matched to a gene: 4. The CDR3 loop spans 13 amino acids. Germline lookup yields CDR1 SQVTM and CDR2 ANQGSEA. The CDR3 sequence: CSVEGTATYEQYF. In DNA form, the CDR3 reads TGCAGCGTTGAGGGGACAGCAACCTACGAGCAGTACTTC.

The J gene is TRBJ2-7, the V gene TRBV2; no firm D call. Germline V lookup: CDR1 SNHLY, CDR2 FYNNEI. CDR3 length: 12 amino acids. Trimming cost V 8 bases and J 1 base, with 9 bases left between them. The CDR3 spells CASHPISYEQYF. CDR3 DNA: TGTGCCAGCCATCCAATATCCTACGAGCAGTACTTC.

The rearrangement joins TRBV4-1 to TRBJ2-7; D unresolved. The CDR3 loop spans 12 amino acids. Germline CDR1 is MGHRA and CDR2 is YSYEKL. Trimming took 4 bases from V and 3 from J, leaving 7 bases between them. The CDR3 DNA reads TGCGCCAGCAGCCGCGATAGCTACGAGCAGTACTTC. It translates to CASSRDSYEQYF.

The chain carries TRBV2 and TRBJ2-2; D may correspond to TRBD1 or TRBD2 (5 bases each). This CDR3 region has 13 residues. The V gene's germline CDR1 is SNHLY and CDR2 FYNNEI. Trimming took off 6 bases at V and 0 bases at J, with 5 bases between the two ends. CDR3 DNA: TGTGCCAGCAGGGGGGCGAACACCGGGGAGCTGTTTTTT. This gives the protein CASRGANTGELFF. The complete variable domain, with remaining parts taken from reference TRBV2 and TRBJ2-2, reads EPEVTQTPSHQVTQMGQEVILRCVPISNHLYFYWYRQILGQKVEFLVSFYNNEISEKSEIFDDQFSVERPDGSNFTLKIRSTKLEDSAMYFCASRGANTGELFFGEGSRLTVL.

The chain has TRBV29-1 and TRBJ1-1; D is possibly TRBD1 (5 bases). Trimming shortened V by 1 base and J by 11 bases, and 17 bases separated the two germline ends. The CDR3 length is 13 residues. Looked up from germline, CDR1 is SQVTM and CDR2 is ANQGSEA. CDR3 protein: CSVEVWDAFGAFF. In DNA, the CDR3 is TGCAGCGTTGAAGTTTGGGACGCCTTTGGGGCTTTCTTT.

V is TRBV30 and J is TRBJ2-7, with D tentatively TRBD2 (7 bases). V was clipped by 2 bases and J by 4 bases, with 15 bases between them. CDR3 length: 14 residues. Germline CDR1 is GTSNPN and CDR2 is SVGIG (reference sequence). The DNA for the CDR3 is TGTGCCTGGAGTCCGCCCCGGGGGGCATACGAGCAGTACTTC. Protein: CAWSPPRGAYEQYF.

The chain uses TRBV7-9 and TRBJ2-3; the D gene is possibly TRBD1 (7 bases). The germline gives CDR1 SEHNR, CDR2 FQNEAQ (reference sequence). This CDR3 spans 15 amino acids. Trimming stripped 5 bases from V and 6 bases from J, with 18 bases between. As DNA, the CDR3 is TGTGCCAGCAGCCCAATGACAGGGAGGAGGGATACGCAGTATTTT. This encodes CASSPMTGRRDTQYF.